This record looks at one T cell receptor beta chain sequence and its context. Its antigen is not identified. The CDR3 consists of 12 residues. CDR1 GTSNPN and CDR2 SVGIG come from the germline V gene (reference sequence). V gave up 5 bases and J gave up 3 bases; unmatched junction bases: 2. The PCR was carried out with 60 Vbeta primers and 13 Jbeta primers. Clones were sequenced by immunoSEQ multiplex PCR, and TCRdb holds only the in-frame ones, with some missing. The sample lists about 140,000 clones, just over 70% occurring once. These data belong to a study of cytomegalovirus exposure and HLA in healthy donors. Points from the study as a whole: Analysis performed later found about 18,000 TCR beta sequences associated with HLA alleles at 0.05 false discovery rate.

Though nominally healthy at sampling, donors likely had unrecorded immune exposures. The sample consisted of PBMCs. The receptor's source is a woman between 25 and 40 years old in good health and CMV-seronegative. This chain links TRBV30 with TRBJ1-1; 8 bases agree with TRBD1. The CDR3 DNA follows: TGTGCCTGGGACAGGGGTGACACTGAAGCTTTCTTT. Translating it yields CAWDRGDTEAFF.